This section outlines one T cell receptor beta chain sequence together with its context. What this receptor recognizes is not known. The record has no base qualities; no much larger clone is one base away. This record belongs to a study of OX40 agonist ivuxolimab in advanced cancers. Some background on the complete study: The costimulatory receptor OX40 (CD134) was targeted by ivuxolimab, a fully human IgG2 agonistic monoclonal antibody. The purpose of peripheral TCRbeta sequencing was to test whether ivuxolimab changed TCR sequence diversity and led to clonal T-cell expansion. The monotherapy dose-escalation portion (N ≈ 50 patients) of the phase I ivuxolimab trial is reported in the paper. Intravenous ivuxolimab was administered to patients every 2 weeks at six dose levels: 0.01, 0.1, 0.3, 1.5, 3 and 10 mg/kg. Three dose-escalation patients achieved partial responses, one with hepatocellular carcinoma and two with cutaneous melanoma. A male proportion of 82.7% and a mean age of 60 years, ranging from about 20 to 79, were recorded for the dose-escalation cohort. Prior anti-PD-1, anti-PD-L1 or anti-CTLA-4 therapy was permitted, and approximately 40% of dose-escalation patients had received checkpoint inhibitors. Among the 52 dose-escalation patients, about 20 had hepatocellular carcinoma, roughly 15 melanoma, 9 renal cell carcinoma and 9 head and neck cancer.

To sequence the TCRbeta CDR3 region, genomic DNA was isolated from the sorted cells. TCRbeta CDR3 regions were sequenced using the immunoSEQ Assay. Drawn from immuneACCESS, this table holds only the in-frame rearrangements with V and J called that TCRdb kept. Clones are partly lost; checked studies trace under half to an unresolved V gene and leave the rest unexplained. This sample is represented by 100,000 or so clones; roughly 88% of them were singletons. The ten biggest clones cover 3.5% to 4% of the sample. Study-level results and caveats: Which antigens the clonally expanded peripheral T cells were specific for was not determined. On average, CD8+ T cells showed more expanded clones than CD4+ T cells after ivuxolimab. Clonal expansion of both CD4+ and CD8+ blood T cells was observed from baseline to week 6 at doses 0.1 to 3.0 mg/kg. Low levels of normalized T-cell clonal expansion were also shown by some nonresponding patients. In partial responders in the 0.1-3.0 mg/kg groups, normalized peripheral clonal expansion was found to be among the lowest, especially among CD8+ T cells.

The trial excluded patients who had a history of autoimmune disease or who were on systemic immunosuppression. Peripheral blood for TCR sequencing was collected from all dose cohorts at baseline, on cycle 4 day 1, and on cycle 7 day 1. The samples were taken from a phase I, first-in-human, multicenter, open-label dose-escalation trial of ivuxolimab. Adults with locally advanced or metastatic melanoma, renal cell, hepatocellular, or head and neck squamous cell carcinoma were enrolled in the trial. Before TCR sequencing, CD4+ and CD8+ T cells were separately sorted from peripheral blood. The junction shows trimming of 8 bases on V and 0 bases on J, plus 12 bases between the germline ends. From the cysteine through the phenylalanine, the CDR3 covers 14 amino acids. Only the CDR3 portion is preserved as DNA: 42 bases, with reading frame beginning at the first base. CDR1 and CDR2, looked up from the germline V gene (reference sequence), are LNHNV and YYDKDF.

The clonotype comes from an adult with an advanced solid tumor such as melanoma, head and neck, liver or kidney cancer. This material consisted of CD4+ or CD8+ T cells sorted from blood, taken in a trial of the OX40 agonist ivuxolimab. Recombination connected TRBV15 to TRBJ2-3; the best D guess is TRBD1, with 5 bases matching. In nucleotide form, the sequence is TGTGCCACCGCGACAGCGTCGAGCACAGATACGCAGTATTTT. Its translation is CATATASSTDTQYF.